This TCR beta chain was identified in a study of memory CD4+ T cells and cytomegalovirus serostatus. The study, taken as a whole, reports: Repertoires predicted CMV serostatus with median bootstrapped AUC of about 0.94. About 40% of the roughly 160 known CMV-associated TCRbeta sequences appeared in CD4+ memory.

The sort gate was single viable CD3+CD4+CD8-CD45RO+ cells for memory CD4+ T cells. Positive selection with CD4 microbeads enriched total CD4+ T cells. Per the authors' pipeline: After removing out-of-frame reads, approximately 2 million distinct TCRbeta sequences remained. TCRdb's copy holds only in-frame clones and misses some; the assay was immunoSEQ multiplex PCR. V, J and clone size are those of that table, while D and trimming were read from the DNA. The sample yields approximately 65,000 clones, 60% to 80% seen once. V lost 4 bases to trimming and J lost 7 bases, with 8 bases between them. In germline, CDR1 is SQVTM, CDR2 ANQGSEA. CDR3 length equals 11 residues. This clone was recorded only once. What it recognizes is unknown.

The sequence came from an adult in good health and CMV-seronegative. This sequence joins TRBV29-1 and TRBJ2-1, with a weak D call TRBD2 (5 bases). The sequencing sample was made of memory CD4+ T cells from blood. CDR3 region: CSVVRVNEQFF. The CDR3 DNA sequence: TGCAGCGTTGTGAGGGTGAATGAGCAGTTCTTC.